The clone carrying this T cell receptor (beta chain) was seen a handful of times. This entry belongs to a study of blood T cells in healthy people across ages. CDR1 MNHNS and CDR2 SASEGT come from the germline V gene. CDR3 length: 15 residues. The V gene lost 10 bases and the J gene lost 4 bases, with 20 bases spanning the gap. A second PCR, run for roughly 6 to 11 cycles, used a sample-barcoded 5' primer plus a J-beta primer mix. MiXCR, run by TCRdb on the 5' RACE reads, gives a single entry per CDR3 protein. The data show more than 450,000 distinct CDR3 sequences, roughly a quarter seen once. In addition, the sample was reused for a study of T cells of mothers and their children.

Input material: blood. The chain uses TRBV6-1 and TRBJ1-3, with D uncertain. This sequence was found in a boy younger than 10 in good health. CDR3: CATTKMRLGGNTIYF. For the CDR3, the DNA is TGTGCCACCACGAAGATGCGCTTAGGCGGAAACACCATATATTTT.